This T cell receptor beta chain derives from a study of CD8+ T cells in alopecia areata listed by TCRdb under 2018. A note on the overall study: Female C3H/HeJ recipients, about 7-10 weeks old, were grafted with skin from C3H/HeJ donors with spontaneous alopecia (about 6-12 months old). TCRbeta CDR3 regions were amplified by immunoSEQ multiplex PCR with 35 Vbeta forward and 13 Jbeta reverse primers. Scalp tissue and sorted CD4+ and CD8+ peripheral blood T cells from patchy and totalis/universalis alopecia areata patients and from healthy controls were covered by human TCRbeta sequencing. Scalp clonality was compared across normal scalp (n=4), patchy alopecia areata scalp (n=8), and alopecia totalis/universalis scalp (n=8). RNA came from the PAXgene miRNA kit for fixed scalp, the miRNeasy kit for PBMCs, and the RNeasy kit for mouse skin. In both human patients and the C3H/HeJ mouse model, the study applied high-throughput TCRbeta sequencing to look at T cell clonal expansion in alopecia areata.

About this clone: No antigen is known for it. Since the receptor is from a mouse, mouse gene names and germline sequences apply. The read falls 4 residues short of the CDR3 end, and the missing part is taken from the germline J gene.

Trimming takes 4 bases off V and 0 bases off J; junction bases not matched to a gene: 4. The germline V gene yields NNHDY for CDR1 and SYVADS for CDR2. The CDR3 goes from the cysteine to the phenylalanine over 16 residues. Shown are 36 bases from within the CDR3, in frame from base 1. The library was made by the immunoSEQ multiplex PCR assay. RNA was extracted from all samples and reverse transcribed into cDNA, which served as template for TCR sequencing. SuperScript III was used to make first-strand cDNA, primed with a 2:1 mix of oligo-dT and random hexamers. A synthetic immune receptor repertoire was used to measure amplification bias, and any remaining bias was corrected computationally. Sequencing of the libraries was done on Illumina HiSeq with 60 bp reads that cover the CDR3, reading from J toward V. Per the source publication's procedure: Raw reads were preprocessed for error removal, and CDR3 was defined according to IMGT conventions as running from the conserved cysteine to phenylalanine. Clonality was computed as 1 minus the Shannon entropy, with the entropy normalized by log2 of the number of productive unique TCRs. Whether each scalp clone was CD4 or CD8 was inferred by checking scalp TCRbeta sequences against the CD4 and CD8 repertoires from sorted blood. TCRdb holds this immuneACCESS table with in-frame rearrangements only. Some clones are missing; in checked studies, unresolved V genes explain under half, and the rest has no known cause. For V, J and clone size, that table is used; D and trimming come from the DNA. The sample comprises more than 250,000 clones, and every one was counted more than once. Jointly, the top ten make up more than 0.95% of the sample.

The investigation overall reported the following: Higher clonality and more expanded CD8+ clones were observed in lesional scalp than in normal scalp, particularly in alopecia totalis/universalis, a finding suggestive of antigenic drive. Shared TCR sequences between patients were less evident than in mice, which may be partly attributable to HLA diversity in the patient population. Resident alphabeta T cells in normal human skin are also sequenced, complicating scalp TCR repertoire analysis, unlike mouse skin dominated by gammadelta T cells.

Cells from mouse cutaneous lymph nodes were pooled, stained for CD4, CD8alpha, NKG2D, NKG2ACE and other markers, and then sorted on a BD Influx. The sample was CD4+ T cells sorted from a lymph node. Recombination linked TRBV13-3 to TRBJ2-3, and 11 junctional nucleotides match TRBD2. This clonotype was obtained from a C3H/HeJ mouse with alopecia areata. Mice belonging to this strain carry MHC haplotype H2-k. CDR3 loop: CASSPGLGASAETLYF. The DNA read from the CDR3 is TGTGCCAGCAGTCCGGGACTGGGGGCTAGTGCAGAA.